Shown below are 8 T cell receptor beta chains from a single sample sequenced in a study of OX40 agonist ivuxolimab in advanced cancers. Method: immunoSEQ multiplex PCR; TCRdb's copy keeps in-frame clones and lacks some. The table shows around 14,000 clones, with 91% occurring only once. The input for sequencing was CD4+ or CD8+ T cells sorted from blood, taken in a trial of the OX40 agonist ivuxolimab. These receptor sequences come from an adult with an advanced solid tumor such as melanoma, head and neck, liver or kidney cancer.

The J gene is TRBJ2-7, the V gene TRBV19; possible D gene TRBD2, 6 bases. The V gene's germline CDR1 is LNHDA and CDR2 SQIVND (reference sequence). The length of the CDR3 is 14 residues. Trimming removed 3 bases from V and 1 base from J, with 10 bases in between. The chain's CDR3 is CASSMRRESYEQYF. CDR3 in DNA: TGTGCCAGTAGTATGCGGCGGGAATCCTACGAGCAGTACTTC. Supplemented by reference TRBV19 and TRBJ2-7, the full variable domain reads DGGITQSPKYLFRKEGQNVTLSCEQNLNHDAMYWYRQDPGQGLRLIYYSQIVNDFQKGDIAEGYSVSREKKESFPLTVTSAQKNPTAFYLCASSMRRESYEQYFGPGTRLTVT.

V and J are TRBV30 and TRBJ2-7; no reliable D call. The CDR3 spans 10 residues. The ends were cut back, 5 bases at V and 5 bases at J, with 7 bases in the middle. CDR1 is GTSNPN and CDR2 is SVGIG in the germline V gene (reference sequence). CDR3 region: CAWGPNEQYF. In DNA, the CDR3 is TGTGCCTGGGGGCCCAACGAGCAGTACTTC.

This clone has just a few counts. The chain carries TRBV7-9 and TRBJ1-1; TRBD1 is a possible D gene (5 bases). The CDR3 consists of 12 residues. V shed 4 bases and J shed 5 bases, with 8 bases lying between them. Germline V gene lookup returns CDR1 SEHNR and CDR2 FQNEAQ (reference sequence). The CDR3 here is CASSSDKTEAFF. The CDR3, as DNA: TGTGCCAGCAGCTCGGACAAGACTGAAGCTTTCTTT.

The rearrangement links TRBV5-1 to TRBJ2-7; TRBD1 aligns across 8 bases. The CDR3 totals 12 residues. The ends lost 5 bases at V and 6 bases at J; junction bases unmatched: 4. Germline V lookup: CDR1 SGHRS, CDR2 YFSETQ. The CDR3 spells CASRTGVGEQYF. Here the CDR3 DNA reads TGCGCCAGCAGGACAGGGGTCGGCGAGCAGTACTTC. Drawing the rest from reference TRBV5-1 and TRBJ2-7, the complete variable domain is KAGVTQTPRYLIKTRGQQVTLSCSPISGHRSVSWYQQTPGQGLQFLFEYFSETQRNKGNFPGRFSGRQFSNSRSEMNVSTLELGDSALYLCASRTGVGEQYFGPGTRLTVT.

The genes are TRBV25-1 and TRBJ1-2; D is ambiguous. The length of the CDR3 is 16 residues. Between the trimmed V and J ends, which lost 0 bases and 2 bases, there was a span of 13 bases. Germline V gene sequence: CDR1 MGHDK, CDR2 SYGVNS. DNA for the CDR3: TGTGCCAGCAGTGAATATTACGAGACTGACAACTATGGCTACACCTTC. Its protein is CASSEYYETDNYGYTF.

This chain's CDR3 is CASSRAVDSYNEQFF. The CDR3 DNA reads TGTGCCAGCAGCAGAGCCGTGGACTCCTACAATGAGCAGTTCTTC. The chain links TRBV28 to TRBJ2-1, with D hard to call. The CDR3 contains 15 residues. In germline, CDR1 is MDHEN, CDR2 SYDVKM. Trimming removed 6 bases at V and 0 bases at J, with 12 bases between. Using reference TRBV28 and TRBJ2-1 for the parts outside the CDR3, the full variable domain is DVKVTQSSRYLVKRTGEKVFLECVQDMDHENMFWYRQDPGLGLRLIYFSYDVKMKEKGDIPEGYSVSREKKERFSLILESASTNQTSMYLCASSRAVDSYNEQFFGPGTRLTVL.

This clone was recorded only once. The chain uses TRBV6-5 and TRBJ2-7; D may match TRBD1 or TRBD2 (5 bases each). The ends were cut back, 2 bases at V and 2 bases at J, with 10 bases in the middle. The germline V gene has CDR1 MNHEY and CDR2 SVGAGI. This CDR3 has 14 amino acids. This CDR3 reads CASSYGTSTYEQYF. In DNA form, the CDR3 reads TGTGCCAGCAGTTACGGGACCTCCACCTACGAGCAGTACTTC.

This sequence joins TRBV5-1 and TRBJ2-7; no reliable D call. This CDR3 region has 14 residues. Germline V gives CDR1 SGHRS, CDR2 YFSETQ. Trimming took off 4 bases at V and 3 bases at J, with 14 bases between the two ends. CDR3: CASSLGSGGYEQYF. As DNA, the CDR3 is TGCGCCAGCAGCCTCGGATCCGGCGGCTACGAGCAGTACTTC. Based on the CDR3 plus reference TRBV5-1 and TRBJ2-7, the full variable domain is KAGVTQTPRYLIKTRGQQVTLSCSPISGHRSVSWYQQTPGQGLQFLFEYFSETQRNKGNFPGRFSGRQFSNSRSEMNVSTLELGDSALYLCASSLGSGGYEQYFGPGTRLTVT.